A single sample is the source of the 30 T cell receptor beta chains below, sequenced in a study of chemoradiotherapy in HPV16-positive cancers. Method: immunoSEQ multiplex PCR; TCRdb's copy keeps in-frame clones and lacks some. The repertoire has about 7,900 clones, about 79% of them found once; the top ten carry more than 8%. The sample here was taken from a patient who underwent chemoradiotherapy. These receptor sequences come from a human donor with HPV-associated anogenital cancer.

The gene calls are TRBV11-2 and TRBJ2-1; 13 bases match TRBD2. Unmatched junction bases numbered 10, after V lost 5 bases and J lost 9 bases. Germline loops: CDR1 SGHAT, CDR2 FQNNGV. The CDR3 totals 16 residues. CDR3 sequence (DNA): TGTGCCAGCAGCCTGGTGACTAGCGGGGGGCTTGGTGAGCAGTTCTTC. Translating it yields CASSLVTSGGLGEQFF.

The chain carries TRBV7-7 and TRBJ2-5; D is unclear. Germline V gene lookup returns CDR1 SSHAT and CDR2 FNYEAQ (reference sequence). The V and J ends lost 5 bases and 5 bases respectively, with 12 bases between them. The CDR3 covers 13 residues. CDR3 sequence reads: CASSLTPGETQYF. CDR3 nucleotides: TGTGCCAGCAGCCTCACCCCGGGTGAGACCCAGTACTTC. Filled out from reference TRBV7-7 and TRBJ2-5, the complete variable domain reads GAGVSQSPRYKVTKRGQDVTLRCDPISSHATLYWYQQALGQGPEFLTYFNYEAQPDKSGLPSDRFSAERPEGSISTLTIQRTEQRDSAMYRCASSLTPGETQYFGPGTRLLVL.

The gene calls are TRBV5-6 and TRBJ2-7; 10 nucleotides agree with TRBD1. The junction had 6 bases not matched to a gene; V was cut back by 3 bases and J by 6 bases. Germline CDR1 is SGHDT and CDR2 is YYEEEE. The CDR3 is made up of 14 amino acids. CDR3 coding DNA: TGTGCCAGCAGCTCGACAGGGGGCCTAGGCGAGCAGTACTTC. Amino acid sequence: CASSSTGGLGEQYF.

The rearrangement uses TRBV9 and TRBJ2-3; 10 bases agree with TRBD2. V lost 2 bases and J lost 1; bases outside the gene matches: 1. The CDR3 runs to 15 residues. The germline CDR1 and CDR2 sequences are SGDLS and YYNGEE. The CDR3 sequence: CASSVGTSGTDTQYF. The CDR3 coding sequence is TGTGCCAGCAGCGTTGGGACTAGCGGCACAGATACGCAGTATTTT.

This clone came up a few times. This chain connects TRBV19 to TRBJ2-3; D is unclear. Germline loops: CDR1 LNHDA, CDR2 SQIVND (reference sequence). V lost 2 bases, J lost 4 bases, and 19 bases lay in between. The length of the CDR3 is 17 residues. Here the CDR3 reads CASSIRIAGVGADTQYF. The CDR3 nucleotides read TGTGCCAGTAGTATACGGATAGCCGGAGTTGGAGCAGATACGCAGTATTTT.

The V and J genes are TRBV27 and TRBJ2-7, with D possibly called TRBD1 or TRBD2 (5 bases each). Germline values: CDR1 MNHEY, CDR2 SMNVEV (reference sequence). Deletions cut 3 bases from V and 0 bases from J, with 12 bases between. The CDR3 contains 15 residues. CDR3 nucleotide sequence: TGTGCCAGCAGTTTCGGGGCTTCCACCTCCTACGAGCAGTACTTC. Protein: CASSFGASTSYEQYF.

Here the CDR3 DNA reads TGTGCCAGCAGCTCCCTAGAAGTTAATGAGCAGTTCTTC. As protein: CASSSLEVNEQFF. The chain combines TRBV11-2 with TRBJ2-1; D uncertain. The CDR3 consists of 13 residues. CDR1 and CDR2 from the germline V gene are SGHAT and FQNNGV. V was trimmed by 4 bases and J by 7 bases, leaving 11 bases between them.

This chain connects TRBV28 to TRBJ1-3, with D uncertain. This CDR3 has 17 amino acids. Germline-derived CDR1 and CDR2 are MDHEN and SYDVKM. With 2 bases removed from V and 0 bases from J, the gap between germline ends came to 14 bases. This CDR3 is CASSLIRNPYSGNTIYF. CDR3 sequence (DNA): TGTGCCAGCAGTTTAATAAGAAATCCTTACTCTGGAAACACCATATATTTT.

This sequence joins TRBV7-2 and TRBJ2-3; a possible D gene is TRBD1 (5 bases). The CDR3 extends over 16 amino acids. Germline V CDR1 and CDR2: SGHTA, FQGNSA. V lost 5 bases, J lost 4 bases, and 19 bases lay in between. The CDR3 loop reads CASSGRGSGHSDTQYF. The DNA of the CDR3 is TGTGCCAGCAGCGGAAGGGGTAGTGGGCACTCAGATACGCAGTATTTT.

The chain has TRBV6-1 and TRBJ1-5; possibly TRBD1 for D (5 bases). Germline loops: CDR1 MNHNS, CDR2 SASEGT. CDR3 size: 15 residues. Trimming shortened V by 10 bases and J by 0 bases, and 16 bases separated the two germline ends. CDR3 residues: CATGAGPDSNQPQHF. CDR3 in DNA: TGTGCCACCGGCGCGGGACCGGATAGCAATCAGCCCCAGCATTTT.

The chain employs TRBV5-1 and TRBJ2-1; no reliable D call. Trimming pared 4 bases from V and 6 bases from J, leaving 11 bases between. Looked up from germline, CDR1 is SGHRS and CDR2 is YFSETQ. The length of the CDR3 is 13 residues. In DNA, the CDR3 is TGCGCCAGCAGCGTCGACCGGTCCAATGAGCAGTTCTTC. Amino acid sequence: CASSVDRSNEQFF.

The genes are TRBV5-1 and TRBJ2-1; a possible D gene is TRBD1 (6 bases). Trimming shortened V by 3 bases and J by 5 bases, and 12 bases separated the two germline ends. This CDR3 is 14 amino acids long. The V gene's germline CDR1 is SGHRS and CDR2 YFSETQ. This CDR3 reads CASSWQGIDNEQFF. The CDR3 DNA reads as TGCGCCAGCAGCTGGCAGGGGATTGACAATGAGCAGTTCTTC.

The sample holds a few counts of this clone. This chain links TRBV5-1 with TRBJ2-7; D is perhaps TRBD1 (6 bases). The CDR3 totals 15 residues. The V end was cut by 0 bases, the J end by 3 bases, with 13 bases between. From germline, CDR1 is SGHRS and CDR2 YFSETQ. This chain's CDR3 is CASSLVGRGHYEQYF. In nucleotides, the CDR3 is TGCGCCAGCAGCTTGGTAGGCAGGGGACACTACGAGCAGTACTTC.

This clone appeared a single time. The chain carries TRBV5-8 and TRBJ2-1; 7 positions match TRBD2. Per the germline V gene, CDR1 is SGHTS and CDR2 is YDEGEE. Unmatched junction bases numbered 12, after V lost 0 bases and J lost 6 bases. CDR3 length: 17 residues. CDR3 nucleotides: TGTGCCAGCAGCTTGGCCTACGAAACTAGCGCTCGCAATGAGCAGTTCTTC. Residues: CASSLAYETSARNEQFF.

V gene TRBV28 combines with J gene TRBJ1-6, with 7 nucleotides matching TRBD1. CDR1 MDHEN and CDR2 SYDVKM come from the germline V gene. The CDR3 length is 16 residues. V gave up 8 bases and J gave up 7 bases; unmatched junction bases: 14. The CDR3 region is CASLDSRDRWNSPLHF. CDR3 coding DNA: TGTGCCAGCTTAGATTCTAGGGACAGATGGAATTCACCCCTCCACTTT.

The sample holds a few counts of this clone. As DNA, the CDR3 is TGTGCCATCAGTGACCCGAACCAACCCGGGACAGGGTACGAGCAGTACTTC. Residues: CAISDPNQPGTGYEQYF. The chain combines TRBV10-3 with TRBJ2-7; 9 bases align to TRBD1. Germline CDR1 ENHRY, CDR2 SYGVKD. Losses at the gene ends were 3 bases for V and 4 bases for J; bases not matched to a gene: 13. The CDR3 covers 17 residues.

J is TRBJ1-5 and V is TRBV2; tentatively, D is TRBD1 (6 bases). V lost 6 bases and J lost 1, with 13 bases in between. Germline lookup yields CDR1 SNHLY and CDR2 FYNNEI. This CDR3 spans 15 amino acids. The CDR3 loop reads CASSLDSSSNQPQHF. DNA for the CDR3: TGTGCCAGCAGCTTGGACAGTTCCAGCAATCAGCCCCAGCATTTT.

The rearrangement joins TRBV19 to TRBJ1-2; 7 bases are a match to TRBD1. Germline lookup yields CDR1 LNHDA and CDR2 SQIVND (reference sequence). V shed 5 bases, J shed 8 bases, and the junction held 11 bases outside the gene matches. The CDR3 extends over 14 amino acids. CDR3: CASSPLGQSGGYTF. The CDR3 coding sequence is TGTGCCAGTAGTCCTTTGGGACAGAGTGGAGGCTACACCTTC. The full variable domain, in which reference TRBV19 and TRBJ1-2 provide the parts outside the CDR3, is DGGITQSPKYLFRKEGQNVTLSCEQNLNHDAMYWYRQDPGQGLRLIYYSQIVNDFQKGDIAEGYSVSREKKESFPLTVTSAQKNPTAFYLCASSPLGQSGGYTFGSGTRLTVV.

The rearrangement uses TRBV5-1 and TRBJ1-1; D remains ambiguous. This CDR3 region has 13 residues. Germline V gene data show CDR1 as SGHRS and CDR2 as YFSETQ. V was clipped by 2 bases and J by 0 bases, with 5 bases between them. The CDR3 DNA sequence: TGCGCCAGCAGCTTCGATATGAACACTGAAGCTTTCTTT. Protein product: CASSFDMNTEAFF.

The rearrangement uses TRBV30 and TRBJ1-2; 8 bases are shared with TRBD1. With V trimmed by 4 bases and J by 7 bases, 11 bases remained unmatched. The length of the CDR3 is 14 residues. The V gene's germline CDR1 is GTSNPN and CDR2 SVGIG (reference sequence). In DNA, the CDR3 is TGTGCCTGGACCCGGGGGCAGGGGGCTTTTGGCTACACCTTC. It translates to CAWTRGQGAFGYTF.

The CDR3 here is CASSTGSAGELFF. CDR3 nucleotide sequence: TGTGCCAGCAGTACAGGGTCCGCCGGGGAGCTGTTTTTT. V and J are TRBV28 and TRBJ2-2; a possible D gene is TRBD1 (6 bases). This CDR3 is built from 13 residues. Between the trimmed V and J ends, which lost 5 bases and 6 bases, there was a span of 10 bases. The germline V gene has CDR1 MDHEN and CDR2 SYDVKM.

This clone was seen just once. The chain carries TRBV7-3 and TRBJ2-5; 11 bases align to TRBD2. Germline values: CDR1 SGHTA, CDR2 FQGTGA. This CDR3 spans 15 amino acids. The V gene end was trimmed by 1 base and the J gene end by 3 bases; junction bases not matched to a gene: 1. CDR3 amino acids: CASSLMGLAEETQYF. DNA of the CDR3: TGTGCCAGCAGCTTAATGGGACTAGCGGAAGAGACCCAGTACTTC.

V and J are TRBV4-2 and TRBJ2-2, with D possibly matching TRBD2 (5 bases). The V and J ends lost 4 bases and 7 bases respectively, with 13 bases between them. This CDR3 is built from 14 residues. Germline V CDR1 and CDR2: LGHNA, YNFKEQ. CDR3 in DNA: TGTGCCAGCAGCCGATTCCAGGCGGGCGGGGAGCTGTTTTTT. Protein product: CASSRFQAGGELFF.

The J gene is TRBJ2-3, the V gene TRBV5-1; D may correspond to TRBD1 or TRBD2 (5 bases each). The germline V gene has CDR1 SGHRS and CDR2 YFSETQ. The CDR3 has 14 amino acids. The germline V and J ends were trimmed by 2 bases and 4 bases, with 11 bases remaining between them. This CDR3 is CASSFGTAADTQYF. The CDR3 region has the DNA TGCGCCAGCAGCTTTGGGACGGCCGCAGATACGCAGTATTTT.

This clone was observed a few times. The V and J genes are TRBV5-6 and TRBJ2-2, with D unresolved. V gave up 0 bases and J gave up 0 bases, with 6 bases separating them. Germline CDR1 is SGHDT and CDR2 is YYEEEE. The CDR3 has 15 residues. This CDR3 is CASSLVGANTGELFF. The CDR3 nucleotides are TGTGCCAGCAGCTTGGTTGGAGCGAACACCGGGGAGCTGTTTTTT.

This chain joins TRBV28 and TRBJ2-3, with 7 bases matching TRBD1. V lost 5 bases, J lost 0 bases, and 8 bases stayed unmatched. Germline loops: CDR1 MDHEN, CDR2 SYDVKM. The CDR3 has 16 residues. The CDR3 protein is CASSTRQGSSTDTQYF. The CDR3 nucleotides are TGTGCCAGCAGTACAAGACAGGGATCTAGCACAGATACGCAGTATTTT. Filled out from reference TRBV28 and TRBJ2-3, the complete variable domain reads DVKVTQSSRYLVKRTGEKVFLECVQDMDHENMFWYRQDPGLGLRLIYFSYDVKMKEKGDIPEGYSVSREKKERFSLILESASTNQTSMYLCASSTRQGSSTDTQYFGPGTRLTVL.

The chain joins TRBV5-1 to TRBJ1-1; no firm D call. Germline CDR1 reads SGHRS; CDR2 reads YFSETQ. V lost 0 bases to trimming and J lost 0 bases, with 15 bases between them. The CDR3 spans 17 residues. CDR3 in amino acids: CASSLVPAAAMNTEAFF. The CDR3 coding sequence is TGCGCCAGCAGCTTGGTTCCTGCGGCCGCTATGAACACTGAAGCTTTCTTT.

The chain joins TRBV11-2 to TRBJ2-3; D ambiguous. CDR1 and CDR2 from the germline V gene are SGHAT and FQNNGV. With 3 bases removed from V and 4 bases from J, the gap between germline ends came to 14 bases. The CDR3 runs 15 residues. The CDR3: CASSLVQGPPDTQYF. CDR3 DNA: TGTGCCAGCAGCTTGGTCCAAGGGCCCCCAGATACGCAGTATTTT.

V usage is TRBV27 and J usage is TRBJ1-6; 8 bases agree with TRBD1. The CDR3 contains 14 residues. V dropped 6 bases and J dropped 6; count of bases not matched to a gene: 4. CDR1 and CDR2 (germline): MNHEY, SMNVEV (reference sequence). CDR3 residues: CASRTGDSNSPLHF. Here the CDR3 DNA reads TGTGCCAGCAGGACAGGGGATAGTAATTCACCCCTCCACTTT.

This clone turned up a few times. The chain joins TRBV6-1 to TRBJ1-1, with TRBD1 matching over 10 bases. The CDR3 has 12 amino acids. Unmatched junction bases numbered 11, after V lost 11 bases and J lost 11 bases. Germline V gene sequence: CDR1 MNHNS, CDR2 SASEGT. CDR3 residues: CAGRTGGSKAFF. CDR3 nucleotides: TGTGCCGGAAGGACAGGGGGGTCCAAGGCTTTCTTT.